Each of the 2 T cell receptor beta chains below was sequenced from the same sample in a study of T cell responses to AZD1222 COVID-19 vaccine. Measured with immunoSEQ multiplex PCR; TCRdb has only the in-frame clones, and not every one. This sample has fewer than 85,000 clones; 88% occur once, and the top ten carry around 4.4%. Material: peripheral blood, obtained 28 days after the second dose of the MenACWY control vaccine. These TCRs come from an adult who received the MenACWY meningococcal vaccine as a control.

The rearrangement uses TRBV5-6 and TRBJ1-5; D ambiguous. Trimming removed 0 bases from V and 7 bases from J, with 14 bases in between. The CDR3 length is 15 residues. CDR1 is SGHDT, CDR2 YYEEEE, per germline. The CDR3 sequence is CASSLGPVLGQPQHF. The CDR3 nucleotides are TGTGCCAGCAGCTTGGGCCCTGTTTTAGGCCAGCCCCAGCATTTT.

This chain uses TRBV5-1 with TRBJ2-5; 9 positions agree with TRBD2. Germline V lookup: CDR1 SGHRS, CDR2 YFSETQ. The CDR3 length is 16 residues. The junction had 11 bases not matched to a gene; V was cut back by 3 bases and J by 5 bases. CDR3 amino acids: CASSSNALAGRETQYF. CDR3 DNA sequence: TGCGCCAGCAGCTCAAACGCTCTAGCGGGGAGGGAGACCCAGTACTTC.